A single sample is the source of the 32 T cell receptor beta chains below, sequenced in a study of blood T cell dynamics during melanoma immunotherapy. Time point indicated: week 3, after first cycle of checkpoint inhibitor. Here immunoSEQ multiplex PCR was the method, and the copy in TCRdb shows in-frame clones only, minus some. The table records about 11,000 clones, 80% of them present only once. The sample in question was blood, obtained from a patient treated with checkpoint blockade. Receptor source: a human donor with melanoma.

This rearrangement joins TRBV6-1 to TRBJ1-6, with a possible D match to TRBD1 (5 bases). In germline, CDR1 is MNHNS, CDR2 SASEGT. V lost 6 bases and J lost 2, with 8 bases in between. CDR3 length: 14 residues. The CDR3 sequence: CASSAGPYNSPLHF. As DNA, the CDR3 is TGTGCCAGCAGCGCAGGGCCCTATAATTCACCCCTCCACTTT.

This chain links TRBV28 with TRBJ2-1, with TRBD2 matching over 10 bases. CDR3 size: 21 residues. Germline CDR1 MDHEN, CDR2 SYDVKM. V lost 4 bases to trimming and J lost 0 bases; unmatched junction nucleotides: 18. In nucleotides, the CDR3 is TGTGCCAGCAGTTACCCTGTTACGGGTCTAGCGGGAGTGTCCTCCTACAATGAGCAGTTCTTC. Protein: CASSYPVTGLAGVSSYNEQFF.

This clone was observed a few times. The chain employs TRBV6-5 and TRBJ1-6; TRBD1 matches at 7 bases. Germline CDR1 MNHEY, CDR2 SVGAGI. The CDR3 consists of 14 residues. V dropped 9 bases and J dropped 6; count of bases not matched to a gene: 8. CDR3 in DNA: TGTGCCAGTTCACCGACAGGGCCTAATTCACCCCTCCACTTT. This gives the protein CASSPTGPNSPLHF.

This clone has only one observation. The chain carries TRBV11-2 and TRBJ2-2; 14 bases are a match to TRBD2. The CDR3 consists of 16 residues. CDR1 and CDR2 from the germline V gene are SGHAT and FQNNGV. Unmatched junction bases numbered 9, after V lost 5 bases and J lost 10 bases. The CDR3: CASSTRLAGGHEELFF. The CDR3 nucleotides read TGTGCCAGCAGCACCCGACTAGCGGGAGGGCATGAGGAGCTGTTTTTT.

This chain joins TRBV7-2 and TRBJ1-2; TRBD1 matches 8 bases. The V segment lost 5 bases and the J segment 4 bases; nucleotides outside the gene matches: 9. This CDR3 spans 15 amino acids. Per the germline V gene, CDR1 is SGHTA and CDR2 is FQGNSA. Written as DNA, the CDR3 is TGTGCCAGCAGCCCCGGACAGGGAGGATCCTATGGCTACACCTTC. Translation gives CASSPGQGGSYGYTF.

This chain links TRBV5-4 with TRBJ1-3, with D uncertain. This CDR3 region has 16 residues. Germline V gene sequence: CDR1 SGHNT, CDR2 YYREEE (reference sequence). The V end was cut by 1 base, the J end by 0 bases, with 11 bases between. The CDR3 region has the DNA TGTGCCAGCAGCTTGTTTGGGGTCCTCTCTGGAAACACCATATATTTT. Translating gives CASSLFGVLSGNTIYF.

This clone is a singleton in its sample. The DNA of the CDR3 is TGTGCCACCAGCAGAGATAGGGGGCGGGCAGATACGCAGTATTTT. Translated: CATSRDRGRADTQYF. The V gene is TRBV15, the J gene TRBJ2-3; 7 bases fit TRBD1. Germline assignment: CDR1 LNHNV and CDR2 YYDKDF (reference sequence). With V trimmed by 0 bases and J by 4 bases, 4 bases remained unmatched. The CDR3 runs to 15 residues. The full variable domain, its missing parts supplied by reference TRBV15 and TRBJ2-3, is DAMVIQNPRYQVTQFGKPVTLSCSQTLNHNVMYWYQQKSSQAPKLLFHYYDKDFNNEADTPDNFQSRRPNTSFCFLDIRSPGLGDTAMYLCATSRDRGRADTQYFGPGTRLTVL.

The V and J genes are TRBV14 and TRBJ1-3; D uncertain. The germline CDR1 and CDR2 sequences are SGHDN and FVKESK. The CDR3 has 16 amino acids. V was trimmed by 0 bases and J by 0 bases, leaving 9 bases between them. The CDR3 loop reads CASSQDWGNSGNTIYF. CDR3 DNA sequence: TGTGCCAGCAGCCAAGATTGGGGTAACTCTGGAAACACCATATATTTT.

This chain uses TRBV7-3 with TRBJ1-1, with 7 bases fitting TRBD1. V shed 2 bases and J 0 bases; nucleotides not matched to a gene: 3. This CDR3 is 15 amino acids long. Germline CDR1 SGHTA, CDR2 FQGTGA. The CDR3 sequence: CASSLGGQMNTEAFF. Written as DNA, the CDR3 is TGTGCCAGCAGCTTAGGGGGACAGATGAACACTGAAGCTTTCTTT.

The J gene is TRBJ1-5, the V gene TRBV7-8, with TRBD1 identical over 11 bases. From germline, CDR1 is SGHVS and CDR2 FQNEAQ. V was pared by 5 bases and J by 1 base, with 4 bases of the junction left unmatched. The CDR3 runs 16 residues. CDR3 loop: CASSTGQGASNQPQHF. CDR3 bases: TGTGCCAGCAGCACAGGACAGGGGGCAAGCAATCAGCCCCAGCATTTT.

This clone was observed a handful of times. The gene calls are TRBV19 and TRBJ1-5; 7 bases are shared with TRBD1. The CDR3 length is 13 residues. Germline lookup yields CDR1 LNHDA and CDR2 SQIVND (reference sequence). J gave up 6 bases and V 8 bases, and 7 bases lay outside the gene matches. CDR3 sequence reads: CASSDRSGQPQHF. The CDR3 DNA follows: TGTGCCAGTTCGGACAGGAGCGGTCAGCCCCAGCATTTT.

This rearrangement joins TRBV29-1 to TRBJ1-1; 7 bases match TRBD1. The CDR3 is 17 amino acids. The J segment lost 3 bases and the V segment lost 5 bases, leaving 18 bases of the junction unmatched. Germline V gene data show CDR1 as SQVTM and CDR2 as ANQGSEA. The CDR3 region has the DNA TGCAGCGTTTGTCCGATGAACAGGGGTGGGGTAGACACTGAAGCTTTCTTT. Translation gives CSVCPMNRGGVDTEAFF. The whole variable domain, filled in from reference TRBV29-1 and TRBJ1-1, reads SAVISQKPSRDICQRGTSLTIQCQVDSQVTMMFWYRQQPGQSLTLIATANQGSEATYESGFVIDKFPISRPNLTFSTLTVSNMSPEDSSIYLCSVCPMNRGGVDTEAFFGQGTRLTVV.

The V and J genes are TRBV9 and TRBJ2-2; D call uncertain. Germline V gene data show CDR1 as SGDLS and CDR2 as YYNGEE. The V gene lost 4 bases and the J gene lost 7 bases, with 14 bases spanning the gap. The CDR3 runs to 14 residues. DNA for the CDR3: TGTGCCAGCAGCATAGTTAGTTTGGACGGGGAGCTGTTTTTT. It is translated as CASSIVSLDGELFF.

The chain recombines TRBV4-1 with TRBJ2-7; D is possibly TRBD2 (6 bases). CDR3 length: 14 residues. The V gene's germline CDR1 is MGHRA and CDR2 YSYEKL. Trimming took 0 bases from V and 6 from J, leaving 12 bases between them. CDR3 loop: CASSQDRRGTEQYF. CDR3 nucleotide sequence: TGCGCCAGCAGCCAAGATAGGAGGGGTACCGAGCAGTACTTC.

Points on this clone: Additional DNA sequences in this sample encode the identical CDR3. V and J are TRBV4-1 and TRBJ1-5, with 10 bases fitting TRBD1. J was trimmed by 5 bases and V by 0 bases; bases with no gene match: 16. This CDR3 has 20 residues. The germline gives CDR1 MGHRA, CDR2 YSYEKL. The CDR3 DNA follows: TGCGCCAGCAGCCAAGATGGGGGGGCCTATGGACAGGGGGGGGATCAGCCCCAGCATTTT. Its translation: CASSQDGGAYGQGGDQPQHF.

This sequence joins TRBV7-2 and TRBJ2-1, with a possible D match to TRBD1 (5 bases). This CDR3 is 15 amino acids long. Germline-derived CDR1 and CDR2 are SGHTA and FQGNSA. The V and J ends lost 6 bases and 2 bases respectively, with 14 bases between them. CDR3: CASSQRGTTYNEQFF. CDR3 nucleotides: TGTGCCAGCAGTCAAAGGGGAACTACCTACAATGAGCAGTTCTTC.

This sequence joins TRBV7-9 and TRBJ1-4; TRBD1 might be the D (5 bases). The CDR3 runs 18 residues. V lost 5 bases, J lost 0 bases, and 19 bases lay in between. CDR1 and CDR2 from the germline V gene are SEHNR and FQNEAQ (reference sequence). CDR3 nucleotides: TGTGCCAGCAGCGCGGGCGTGGCAGGGACTACAACTAATGAAAAACTGTTTTTT. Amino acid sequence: CASSAGVAGTTTNEKLFF.

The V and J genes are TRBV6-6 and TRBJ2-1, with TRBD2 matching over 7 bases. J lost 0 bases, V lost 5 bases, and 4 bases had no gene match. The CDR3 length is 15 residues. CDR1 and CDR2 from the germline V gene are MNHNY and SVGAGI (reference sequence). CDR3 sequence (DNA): TGTGCCAGCAGTCCAGGGACTACCTCCTACAATGAGCAGTTCTTC. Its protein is CASSPGTTSYNEQFF.

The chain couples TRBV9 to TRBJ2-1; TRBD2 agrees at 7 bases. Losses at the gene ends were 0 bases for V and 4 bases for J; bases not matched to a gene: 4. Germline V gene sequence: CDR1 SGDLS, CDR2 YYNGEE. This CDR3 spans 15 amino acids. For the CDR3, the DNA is TGTGCCAGCAGCGTAGAGGGACTACTATACAATGAGCAGTTCTTC. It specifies CASSVEGLLYNEQFF.

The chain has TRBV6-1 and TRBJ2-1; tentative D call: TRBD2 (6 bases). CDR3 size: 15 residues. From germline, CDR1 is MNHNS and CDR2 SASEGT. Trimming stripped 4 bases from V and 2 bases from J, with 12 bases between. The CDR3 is CASSGDGGAYNEQFF. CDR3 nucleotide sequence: TGTGCCAGCAGTGGGGACGGCGGGGCCTACAATGAGCAGTTCTTC.

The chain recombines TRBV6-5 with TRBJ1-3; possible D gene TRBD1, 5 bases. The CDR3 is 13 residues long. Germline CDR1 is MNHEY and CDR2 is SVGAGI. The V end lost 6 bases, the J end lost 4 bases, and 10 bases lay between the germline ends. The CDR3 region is CASSGDRGNTIYF. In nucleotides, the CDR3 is TGTGCCAGCAGCGGGGACCGGGGAAACACCATATATTTT.

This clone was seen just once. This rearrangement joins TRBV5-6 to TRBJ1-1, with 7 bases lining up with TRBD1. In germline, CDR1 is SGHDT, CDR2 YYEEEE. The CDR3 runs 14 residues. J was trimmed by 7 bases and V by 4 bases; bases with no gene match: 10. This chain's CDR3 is CASSPDRRDSEAFF. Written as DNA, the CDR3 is TGTGCCAGCAGCCCGGACAGGAGGGATAGTGAAGCTTTCTTT.

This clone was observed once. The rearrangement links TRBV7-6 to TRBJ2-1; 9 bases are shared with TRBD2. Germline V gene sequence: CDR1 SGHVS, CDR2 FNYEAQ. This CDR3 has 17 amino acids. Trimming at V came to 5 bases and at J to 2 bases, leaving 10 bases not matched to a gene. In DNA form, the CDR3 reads TGTGCCAGCAGCCCCGGATTAGGCGGGAGGGCCTACAATGAGCAGTTCTTC. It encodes CASSPGLGGRAYNEQFF.

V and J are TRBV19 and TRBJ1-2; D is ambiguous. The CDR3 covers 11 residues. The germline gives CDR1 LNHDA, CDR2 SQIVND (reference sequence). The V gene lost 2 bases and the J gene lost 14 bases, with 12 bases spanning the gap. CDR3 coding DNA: TGTGCCAGTAGTATAAGGGAAACGAGGACCTTC. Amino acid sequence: CASSIRETRTF. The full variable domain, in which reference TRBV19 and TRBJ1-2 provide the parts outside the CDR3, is DGGITQSPKYLFRKEGQNVTLSCEQNLNHDAMYWYRQDPGQGLRLIYYSQIVNDFQKGDIAEGYSVSREKKESFPLTVTSAQKNPTAFYLCASSIRETRTFGSGTRLTVV.

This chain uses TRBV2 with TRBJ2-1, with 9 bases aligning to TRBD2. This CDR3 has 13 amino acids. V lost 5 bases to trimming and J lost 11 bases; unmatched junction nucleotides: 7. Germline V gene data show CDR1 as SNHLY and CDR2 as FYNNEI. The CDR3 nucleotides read TGTGCCAGCAGTCCCGTGACTAGCGGCCAGCAGTTCTTC. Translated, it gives CASSPVTSGQQFF. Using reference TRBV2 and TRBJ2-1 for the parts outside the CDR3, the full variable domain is EPEVTQTPSHQVTQMGQEVILRCVPISNHLYFYWYRQILGQKVEFLVSFYNNEISEKSEIFDDQFSVERPDGSNFTLKIRSTKLEDSAMYFCASSPVTSGQQFFGPGTRLTVL.

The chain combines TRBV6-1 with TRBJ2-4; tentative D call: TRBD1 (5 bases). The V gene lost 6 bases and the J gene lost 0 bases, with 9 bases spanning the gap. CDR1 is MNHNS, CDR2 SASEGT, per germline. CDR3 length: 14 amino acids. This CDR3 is CASRDDRAKNIQYF. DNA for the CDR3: TGTGCCAGCAGGGACGACAGAGCCAAAAACATTCAGTACTTC.

The CDR3 DNA reads TGTGCCAGCAGCTTAGGGGCAGCCTATTCGGAGACCCAGTACTTC. It translates to CASSLGAAYSETQYF. This chain uses TRBV11-2 with TRBJ2-5, with D hard to call. Germline V lookup: CDR1 SGHAT, CDR2 FQNNGV. The CDR3 runs 15 residues. V was trimmed by 1 base and J by 5 bases, leaving 14 bases between them.

For the CDR3, the DNA is TGTGCCAGCAGCGGACAGATTGAAAAACTGTTTTTT. As protein: CASSGQIEKLFF. The gene calls are TRBV28 and TRBJ1-4; maybe TRBD1 (6 bases). Germline CDR1 MDHEN, CDR2 SYDVKM. This CDR3 region has 12 residues. Trimming took 6 bases from V and 7 from J, leaving 9 bases between them.

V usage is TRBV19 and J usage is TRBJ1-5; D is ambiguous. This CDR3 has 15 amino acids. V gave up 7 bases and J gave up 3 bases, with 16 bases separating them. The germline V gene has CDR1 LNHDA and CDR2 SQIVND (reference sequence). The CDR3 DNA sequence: TGTGCCAGTAAGGGAGGCAGGAGAGACAATCAGCCCCAGCATTTT. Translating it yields CASKGGRRDNQPQHF.

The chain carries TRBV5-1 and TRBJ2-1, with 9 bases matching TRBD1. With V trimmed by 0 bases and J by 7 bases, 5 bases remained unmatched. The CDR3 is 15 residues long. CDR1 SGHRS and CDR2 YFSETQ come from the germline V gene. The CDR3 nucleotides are TGCGCCAGCAGCTTGGGGGACAGGGAGAGAAATGAGCAGTTCTTC. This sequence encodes CASSLGDRERNEQFF.

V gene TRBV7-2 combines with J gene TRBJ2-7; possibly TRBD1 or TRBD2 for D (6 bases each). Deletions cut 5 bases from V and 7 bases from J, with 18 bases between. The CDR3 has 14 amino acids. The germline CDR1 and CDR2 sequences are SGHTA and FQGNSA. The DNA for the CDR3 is TGTGCCAGCAGCGAAGGGGGGAGCGGGTATGAGCAGTACTTC. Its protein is CASSEGGSGYEQYF.

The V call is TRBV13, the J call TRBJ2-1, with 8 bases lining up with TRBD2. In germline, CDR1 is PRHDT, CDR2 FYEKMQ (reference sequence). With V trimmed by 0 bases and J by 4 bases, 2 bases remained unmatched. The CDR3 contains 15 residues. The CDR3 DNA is TGTGCCAGCAGCTTAGGGACTAGCGATTACAATGAGCAGTTCTTC. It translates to CASSLGTSDYNEQFF.